This T cell receptor (beta chain) was sequenced during a study of blood T cells in healthy people across ages. With a J-beta primer mix and a sample-barcoded 5' primer, a second PCR ran about 7 to 12 cycles. In TCRdb, the 5' RACE reads were re-called with MiXCR into one record per CDR3 protein. Of approximately 820,000 distinct CDR3 sequences in the sample, 40% to 50% were seen once. V was pared by 7 bases and J by 2 bases, with 12 bases between. The CDR3 has 13 residues. This clonotype was picked up a small number of times. This receptor was identified in a man in his sixties in good health. The chain couples TRBV12-3 or TRBV12-4 to TRBJ2-7, with D hard to call. Input material: blood. In DNA, the CDR3 is TGTGCCAGCATGGTAGGGCAAACCTACGAGCAGTACTTC. Protein: CASMVGQTYEQYF.